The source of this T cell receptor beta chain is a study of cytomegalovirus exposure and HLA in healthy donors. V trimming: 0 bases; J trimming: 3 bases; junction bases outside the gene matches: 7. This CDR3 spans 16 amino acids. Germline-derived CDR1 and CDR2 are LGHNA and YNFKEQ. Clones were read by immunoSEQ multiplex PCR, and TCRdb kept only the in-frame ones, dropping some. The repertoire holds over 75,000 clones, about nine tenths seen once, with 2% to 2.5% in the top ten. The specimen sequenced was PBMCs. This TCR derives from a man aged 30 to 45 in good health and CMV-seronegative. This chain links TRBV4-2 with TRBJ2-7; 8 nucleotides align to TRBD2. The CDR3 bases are TGTGCCAGCAGCCAAGACACTAGCGGCGGATACTACGAGCAGTACTTC. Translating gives CASSQDTSGGYYEQYF.